The 21 T cell receptor beta chains reported below all come from one sample, sequenced in a study of T cells expressing NK-cell markers. TCRdb reprocessed the 5' RACE reads and keeps a single row for each CDR3 protein, giving no DNA. The clone table shows over 120,000 distinct CDR3 sequences, with the ten largest holding around 10%. What was sequenced was blood T cells: a sorted CD56 or NKG2C T cell subset, CD4+ or CD8+ T cells, or bulk PBMC T cells (not recorded which). The receptors shown here come from a man between 18 and 35 years old in good health.

This chain connects TRBV11-2 to TRBJ2-3; the TCRdb D gene call, TRBD2, has no DNA to confirm it. Germline assignment: CDR1 SGHAT and CDR2 FQNNGV. This CDR3 contains 17 residues. The CDR3 loop reads CASSQTNLAGVADTQYF. Together with reference TRBV11-2 and TRBJ2-3, the CDR3 gives the full variable domain: EAGVAQSPRYKIIEKRQSVAFWCNPISGHATLYWYQQILGQGPKLLIQFQNNGVVDDSQLPKDRFSAERLKGVDSTLKIQPAKLEDSAVYLCASSQTNLAGVADTQYFGPGTRLTVL.

The chain joins TRBV14 to TRBJ2-1. Germline-derived CDR1 and CDR2 are SGHDN and FVKESK. The CDR3 consists of 16 residues. This CDR3 reads CASSSGRGGPYNEQFF.

The V gene is TRBV27, the J gene TRBJ2-5; TCRdb lists TRBD1, though no DNA is available to test this call. Germline V gene lookup returns CDR1 MNHEY and CDR2 SMNVEV (reference sequence). The CDR3 sequence is 14 residues long. This CDR3 reads CASRGHNTQETQYF.

This clonotype is labeled large based on frequency. The chain employs TRBV12-3 or TRBV12-4 and TRBJ2-3. The length of the CDR3 is 14 residues. CDR3 sequence: CASSFHQSTDTQYF.

The chain is built from TRBV3-1 and TRBJ2-1; TCRdb selects TRBD1, and the lack of DNA leaves this call unchecked. CDR1 is LGHDT, CDR2 YNNKEL, per germline (reference sequence). This CDR3 has 14 residues. The CDR3 loop reads CASNTGQGYNEQFF.

The chain links TRBV12-3 or TRBV12-4 to TRBJ1-3; TCRdb names TRBD1, which stays unverified in the absence of DNA. The CDR3 is made up of 13 amino acids. The CDR3 region is CASTTGSGNTIYF.

The V gene is TRBV4-3, the J gene TRBJ2-1. The CDR3 has 18 amino acids. The V gene's germline CDR1 is LGHNA and CDR2 YSLEER. The CDR3 here is CASSQEIIRRGYSDEQFF.

The chain has TRBV7-9 and TRBJ1-5. This CDR3 contains 13 residues. Germline CDR1 SEHNR, CDR2 FQNEAQ (reference sequence). The CDR3 spells CASTSDSWEPQHF.

V and J are TRBV4-1 and TRBJ1-5; lacking DNA, the TRBD1 call made by TCRdb goes unchecked. The germline V gene encodes CDR1 MGHRA and CDR2 YSYEKL. This CDR3 spans 15 amino acids. The CDR3 loop reads CASSLWTGGNQPQHF.

This chain joins TRBV14 and TRBJ2-1. The CDR3 is made up of 12 amino acids. Germline assignment: CDR1 SGHDN and CDR2 FVKESK. The CDR3 reads CASSPVYNEQFF.

The chain combines TRBV2 with TRBJ2-3; there is no DNA to check the TCRdb D call of TRBD2. This CDR3 has 15 amino acids. From germline, CDR1 is SNHLY and CDR2 FYNNEI. CDR3 amino acids: CASTTAVGGADTQYF. Variable domain in full (rest from reference TRBV2 and TRBJ2-3): EPEVTQTPSHQVTQMGQEVILRCVPISNHLYFYWYRQILGQKVEFLVSFYNNEISEKSEIFDDQFSVERPDGSNFTLKIRSTKLEDSAMYFCASTTAVGGADTQYFGPGTRLTVL.

The genes are TRBV7-6 and TRBJ2-5; checking the TCRdb D call of TRBD1 is not possible without DNA. The germline V gene has CDR1 SGHVS and CDR2 FNYEAQ. CDR3 length equals 14 residues. The CDR3 reads CASSSALVQETQYF.

The chain carries TRBV4-3 and TRBJ2-1. The CDR3 runs to 14 residues. CDR1 LGHNA and CDR2 YSLEER come from the germline V gene. CDR3 sequence: CASSQVREYNEQFF.

This chain uses TRBV6-1 with TRBJ2-3; TCRdb names TRBD2, which stays unverified in the absence of DNA. CDR1 is MNHNS, CDR2 SASEGT, per germline. The CDR3 consists of 18 residues. Here the CDR3 reads CASSPGLAGGGVTDTQYF.

The genes are TRBV20-1 and TRBJ1-1; the TRBD1 assignment by TCRdb is unverifiable without DNA. Germline V gene sequence: CDR1 DFQATT, CDR2 SNEGSKA (reference sequence). This CDR3 contains 15 residues. CDR3 in amino acids: CSVPSWTGGVGEAFF.

The V call is TRBV9, the J call TRBJ2-7; TCRdb names TRBD1, which stays unverified in the absence of DNA. The CDR3 loop spans 12 amino acids. The V gene's germline CDR1 is SGDLS and CDR2 YYNGEE. The CDR3 loop reads CASSVGGVEQYF.

This chain uses TRBV2 with TRBJ2-1; TCRdb returns TRBD2, unconfirmable since there is no DNA. This CDR3 has 16 residues. Looked up from germline, CDR1 is SNHLY and CDR2 is FYNNEI. CDR3 loop: CASKTSGLDPYNEQFF.

This chain links TRBV7-9 with TRBJ2-2. Germline V CDR1 and CDR2: SEHNR, FQNEAQ (reference sequence). The CDR3 sequence is 16 residues long. The CDR3 protein is CASSLVSSVITGELFF.

The chain couples TRBV9 to TRBJ1-6; TCRdb selects TRBD1, and the lack of DNA leaves this call unchecked. CDR1 is SGDLS and CDR2 is YYNGEE in the germline V gene. The CDR3 is 18 amino acids. The CDR3 region is CASSVIGQGSSYNSPLHF.

The chain uses TRBV4-1 and TRBJ2-3; TCRdb gives TRBD2 as the D gene, but with no DNA this cannot be confirmed. From germline, CDR1 is MGHRA and CDR2 YSYEKL. The CDR3 covers 17 residues. This CDR3 is CASSQYLGGGDTDTQYF.

The J gene is TRBJ2-1, the V gene TRBV30. The CDR3 is 11 amino acids. Per the germline V gene, CDR1 is GTSNPN and CDR2 is SVGIG (reference sequence). The CDR3 is CACKGINEQFF.